This passage covers 27 T cell receptor beta chains from one sample sequenced in a study of T cell changes during pregnancy in multiple sclerosis. Clones were sequenced by immunoSEQ multiplex PCR, and TCRdb holds only the in-frame ones, with some missing. Seen here are fewer than 85,000 clones, 80% to 95% observed once, and the top ten hold 2%. Sequences were derived from peripheral blood, sampled in the second trimester of pregnancy. The receptor source for this set is a female donor with multiple sclerosis, enrolled in a pregnancy study.

V gene TRBV11-2 combines with J gene TRBJ2-7; a possible D gene is TRBD1 (6 bases). The CDR3 is made up of 12 amino acids. V shed 1 base and J shed 6 bases, with 7 bases lying between them. Germline CDR1 reads SGHAT; CDR2 reads FQNNGV. CDR3 sequence (DNA): TGTGCCAGCAGCTTAGTGGGGGCCGAGCAGTACTTC. Its protein is CASSLVGAEQYF.

The gene calls are TRBV13 and TRBJ1-1; weak D call: TRBD1 (5 bases). This CDR3 spans 16 amino acids. V lost 4 bases and J lost 0, with 15 bases in between. Germline values: CDR1 PRHDT, CDR2 FYEKMQ (reference sequence). The CDR3 loop is CASSSRQKFMNTEAFF. The CDR3 coding sequence is TGTGCCAGCAGCTCACGACAGAAATTCATGAACACTGAAGCTTTCTTT. Using reference TRBV13 and TRBJ1-1 for the parts outside the CDR3, the full variable domain is AAGVIQSPRHLIKEKRETATLKCYPIPRHDTVYWYQQGPGQDPQFLISFYEKMQSDKGSIPDRFSAQQFSDYHSELNMSSLELGDSALYFCASSSRQKFMNTEAFFGQGTRLTVV.

The V gene is TRBV7-3, the J gene TRBJ2-6; no reliable D call. CDR1 and CDR2 from the germline V gene are SGHTA and FQGTGA. The CDR3 spans 18 residues. Trimming left V 5 bases short and J 5 bases short, with 22 bases between. DNA of the CDR3: TGTGCCAGCAGCCTGCTTGTACGCTTACAAAGTCGGGCCAACGTCCTGACTTTC. Protein sequence: CASSLLVRLQSRANVLTF. The entire variable domain, with the rest obtained from reference TRBV7-3 and TRBJ2-6, is as follows: GAGVSQTPSNKVTEKGKYVELRCDPISGHTALYWYRQSLGQGPEFLIYFQGTGAADDSGLPNDRFFAVRPEGSVSTLKIQRTERGDSAVYLCASSLLVRLQSRANVLTFGAGSRLTVL.

This chain links TRBV7-9 with TRBJ2-7; 7 nucleotides line up with TRBD1. V shed 8 bases, J shed 4 bases, and the junction held 5 bases outside the gene matches. Germline-derived CDR1 and CDR2 are SEHNR and FQNEAQ (reference sequence). This CDR3 comprises 12 residues. CDR3 sequence (DNA): TGTGCCAGCGCCACAGGGGCTTACGAGCAGTACTTC. Translation: CASATGAYEQYF.

This sequence joins TRBV11-3 and TRBJ2-5; D might be TRBD2 (6 bases). The CDR3 sequence is 15 residues long. CDR1 and CDR2 (germline): SGHNT, YENEEA. V was cut by 2 bases and J by 5 bases, with 15 bases left in between. CDR3 sequence reads: CASSLSASVGETQYF. The CDR3 bases are TGTGCCAGCAGCTTAAGTGCTAGCGTAGGGGAGACCCAGTACTTC.

The chain recombines TRBV9 with TRBJ2-2, with TRBD2 matching over 14 bases. This CDR3 is built from 16 residues. Germline-derived CDR1 and CDR2 are SGDLS and YYNGEE. V was pared by 4 bases and J by 4 bases, with 3 bases of the junction left unmatched. This CDR3 reads CASSLGLAGGTGELFF. The CDR3 DNA follows: TGTGCCAGCAGCCTTGGACTAGCGGGGGGCACCGGGGAGCTGTTTTTT.

The chain uses TRBV19 and TRBJ2-5; a weak D match, TRBD1 (6 bases). Trimming shortened V by 5 bases and J by 0 bases, and 10 bases separated the two germline ends. In germline, CDR1 is LNHDA, CDR2 SQIVND (reference sequence). The CDR3 runs 14 residues. The CDR3 region has the DNA TGTGCCAGTAGTGTGGACAGAAACCAAGAGACCCAGTACTTC. Translation gives CASSVDRNQETQYF.

The chain links TRBV5-1 to TRBJ2-4, with TRBD2 as a possible D gene (5 bases). This CDR3 is 16 amino acids long. V was clipped by 2 bases and J by 6 bases, with 18 bases between them. Per the germline V gene, CDR1 is SGHRS and CDR2 is YFSETQ. CDR3 in DNA: TGCGCCAGCAGCTTAGAGGGCATCGCAAACGGAAACATTCAGTACTTC. This codes for CASSLEGIANGNIQYF.

V usage is TRBV5-1 and J usage is TRBJ1-4; D remains unclear. V lost 0 bases and J 4 bases, leaving 7 bases between the germline ends. CDR3 size: 14 residues. CDR1 SGHRS and CDR2 YFSETQ come from the germline V gene. The CDR3 is CASSLDGFNEKLFF. CDR3 DNA sequence: TGCGCCAGCAGCTTGGACGGTTTTAATGAAAAACTGTTTTTT.

This sequence joins TRBV4-1 and TRBJ1-1; TRBD1 might be the D (6 bases). The CDR3 spans 16 residues. V was cut by 3 bases and J by 1 base, with 15 bases left in between. CDR1 is MGHRA and CDR2 is YSYEKL in the germline V gene. The CDR3 sequence is CASSQITQGRNTEAFF. CDR3 nucleotide sequence: TGCGCCAGCAGCCAGATAACACAGGGACGGAACACTGAAGCTTTCTTT.

This chain connects TRBV30 to TRBJ1-2, with D perhaps matching TRBD1 (6 bases). Germline loops: CDR1 GTSNPN, CDR2 SVGIG (reference sequence). V shed 1 base and J shed 0 bases, with 18 bases lying between them. There are 17 residues in the CDR3. CDR3: CAWSGFQWTAANYGYTF. The CDR3 DNA is TGTGCCTGGAGTGGTTTCCAATGGACAGCGGCTAACTATGGCTACACCTTC.

This sequence joins TRBV6-5 and TRBJ1-4, with no clear D. V gave up 2 bases and J gave up 6 bases, with 7 bases separating them. The germline V gene has CDR1 MNHEY and CDR2 SVGAGI. The CDR3 extends over 13 amino acids. CDR3 sequence (DNA): TGTGCCAGCAGTTACCGCCGGGATGAAAAACTGTTTTTT. Protein sequence: CASSYRRDEKLFF.

In its sample, this clone was seen once. The rearrangement uses TRBV15 and TRBJ2-3, with D unresolved. Looked up from germline, CDR1 is LNHNV and CDR2 is YYDKDF (reference sequence). Trimming stripped 1 base from V and 2 bases from J, with 10 bases between. CDR3 length: 15 amino acids. CDR3 DNA sequence: TGTGCCACCAGCAGAGCGGGTCCAAACACAGATACGCAGTATTTT. Protein sequence: CATSRAGPNTDTQYF.

This chain joins TRBV19 and TRBJ2-3; possibly TRBD2 for D (6 bases). V gave up 5 bases and J gave up 6 bases, with 18 bases separating them. The CDR3 has 15 amino acids. Germline V gives CDR1 LNHDA, CDR2 SQIVND (reference sequence). In DNA form, the CDR3 reads TGTGCCAGTAGTGTCGGACTAAACCCTGGGGATACGCAGTATTTT. It specifies CASSVGLNPGDTQYF.

The CDR3: CSVENQGGGPGLYGYTF. The CDR3, as DNA: TGCAGCGTTGAAAATCAGGGCGGGGGTCCAGGGCTTTATGGCTACACCTTC. The V call is TRBV29-1, the J call TRBJ1-2; D may be TRBD1 (5 bases). V shed 2 bases and J shed 5 bases, with 24 bases lying between them. Germline V gene lookup returns CDR1 SQVTM and CDR2 ANQGSEA. This CDR3 has 17 residues.

The chain employs TRBV2 and TRBJ1-5, with D possibly TRBD1 on 5 matching bases. V dropped 6 bases and J dropped 3 bases, with 15 bases sitting between them. The V gene's germline CDR1 is SNHLY and CDR2 FYNNEI. The CDR3 consists of 15 residues. The CDR3 here is CASSLGAGNNQPQHF. The CDR3 nucleotides read TGTGCCAGCAGCCTTGGGGCAGGGAACAATCAGCCCCAGCATTTT.

The chain is built from TRBV7-8 and TRBJ2-5; 8 nucleotides match TRBD1. CDR1 SGHVS and CDR2 FQNEAQ come from the germline V gene. The CDR3 is 14 amino acids. J was trimmed by 6 bases and V by 4 bases; bases with no gene match: 7. CDR3 in DNA: TGTGCCAGCAGCTCAAGTGACAGGGGAAAGACCCAGTACTTC. Amino acids: CASSSSDRGKTQYF.

This clone has a handful of counts. The chain has TRBV2 and TRBJ1-1, with D possibly matching TRBD1 (6 bases). The germline CDR1 and CDR2 sequences are SNHLY and FYNNEI. The CDR3 covers 13 residues. Trimming left V 6 bases short and J 3 bases short, with 11 bases between. DNA of the CDR3: TGTGCCAGCAGGATAGGGGGGGACACTGAAGCTTTCTTT. It translates to CASRIGGDTEAFF.

V usage is TRBV7-3 and J usage is TRBJ2-1; 9 bases line up with TRBD1. CDR1 SGHTA and CDR2 FQGTGA come from the germline V gene. The CDR3 totals 15 residues. Trimming cost V 1 base and J 8 bases; bases outside gene matches: 6. The CDR3 DNA is TGTGCCAGCAGCTTAAAGGGACAGGGTAGGGATGAGCAGTTCTTC. Translated: CASSLKGQGRDEQFF. Full variable domain (missing parts from reference TRBV7-3 and TRBJ2-1): GAGVSQTPSNKVTEKGKYVELRCDPISGHTALYWYRQSLGQGPEFLIYFQGTGAADDSGLPNDRFFAVRPEGSVSTLKIQRTERGDSAVYLCASSLKGQGRDEQFFGPGTRLTVL.

CDR3 DNA: TGTGCCAGCAGCCCCGCGGGAGTTCAAGATACGCAGTATTTT. Protein sequence: CASSPAGVQDTQYF. V usage is TRBV7-3 and J usage is TRBJ2-3; 7 bases align to TRBD2. Germline V gives CDR1 SGHTA, CDR2 FQGTGA. The CDR3 is 14 residues long. V lost 5 bases to trimming and J lost 5 bases; unmatched junction nucleotides: 7. Supplemented by reference TRBV7-3 and TRBJ2-3, the full variable domain reads GAGVSQTPSNKVTEKGKYVELRCDPISGHTALYWYRQSLGQGPEFLIYFQGTGAADDSGLPNDRFFAVRPEGSVSTLKIQRTERGDSAVYLCASSPAGVQDTQYFGPGTRLTVL.

This rearrangement joins TRBV29-1 to TRBJ2-7, with D unresolved. Germline assignment: CDR1 SQVTM and CDR2 ANQGSEA. Trimming stripped 0 bases from V and 9 bases from J, with 15 bases between. CDR3 length: 13 amino acids. Written as DNA, the CDR3 is TGCAGCGTTGAAGAGGATCTGGTGCGAGGGCAGTACTTC. Residues: CSVEEDLVRGQYF.

The chain has TRBV5-5 and TRBJ1-3, with a possible D match to TRBD1 (5 bases). This CDR3 has 16 amino acids. Trimming took off 2 bases at V and 0 bases at J, with 12 bases between the two ends. Germline lookup yields CDR1 SGHKS and CDR2 YYEKEE (reference sequence). In DNA, the CDR3 is TGTGCCAGCAGCTTCGGCTCAGGGTTCTCTGGAAACACCATATATTTT. Encoded protein: CASSFGSGFSGNTIYF.

The rearrangement joins TRBV7-2 to TRBJ2-3; D gene uncertain. Germline CDR1 reads SGHTA; CDR2 reads FQGNSA. V lost 3 bases, J lost 3 bases, and 7 bases lay in between. This CDR3 comprises 13 residues. The CDR3 sequence: CASSFLRTDTQYF. The CDR3 coding sequence is TGTGCCAGCAGCTTTCTTAGAACAGATACGCAGTATTTT. Complete variable domain (other parts from reference TRBV7-2 and TRBJ2-3): GAGVSQSPSNKVTEKGKDVELRCDPISGHTALYWYRQSLGQGLEFLIYFQGNSAPDKSGLPSDRFSAERTGGSVSTLTIQRTQQEDSAVYLCASSFLRTDTQYFGPGTRLTVL.

CDR3 in amino acids: CASSTTGRANTGELFF. The CDR3 DNA reads as TGTGCCAGCAGCACGACCGGGAGAGCGAACACCGGGGAGCTGTTTTTT. The chain joins TRBV5-4 to TRBJ2-2, with D maybe TRBD2 (6 bases). With 4 bases removed from V and 0 bases from J, the gap between germline ends came to 13 bases. The CDR3 consists of 16 residues. Germline CDR1 is SGHNT and CDR2 is YYREEE (reference sequence).

This chain uses TRBV6-6 with TRBJ2-5; TRBD1 matches at 9 bases. CDR1 is MNHNY, CDR2 SVGAGI, per germline (reference sequence). The length of the CDR3 is 14 residues. V trimming: 5 bases; J trimming: 2 bases; junction bases outside the gene matches: 3. The CDR3 DNA sequence: TGTGCCAGCAGTAGGGGACAGGGACAAGAGACCCAGTACTTC. Its protein is CASSRGQGQETQYF.

The chain employs TRBV28 and TRBJ2-7; 9 nucleotides match TRBD2. J was trimmed by 6 bases and V by 5 bases; bases with no gene match: 14. The germline V gene encodes CDR1 MDHEN and CDR2 SYDVKM. CDR3 length: 16 amino acids. The CDR3 reads CASSPAGGEAWGEQYF. DNA of the CDR3: TGTGCCAGCAGTCCCGCGGGGGGGGAGGCCTGGGGCGAGCAGTACTTC.

V and J are TRBV5-1 and TRBJ1-5; 8 bases fit TRBD1. Trimming removed 4 bases from V and 1 base from J; junction bases left unmatched: 13. This CDR3 spans 18 amino acids. Germline V gives CDR1 SGHRS, CDR2 YFSETQ. CDR3 residues: CASSPGQGGGRSNQPQHF. The DNA of the CDR3 is TGCGCCAGCAGCCCAGGACAGGGTGGTGGAAGAAGCAATCAGCCCCAGCATTTT.